This T cell receptor (beta chain) derives from a study of T cell responses to AZD1222 COVID-19 vaccine (dated by TCRdb to the early 2020s). Context from the whole study: TCR sequencing was performed for about 250 trial participants, of whom 200 to 220 were given two doses of AZD1222 and around 25 were given two doses of MenACWY control vaccine. Trial participants were enrolled into age subgroups of 18-55, 56-69 and 70-plus years, which contained 148, 28 and 57 TCR-sequenced participants, respectively. Broad study findings and their caveats: In the small 56-69-year group, the increase in depth fell short of significance, most likely because of low power. Nearly half of unique spike-specific TCRs reportedly recognized epitopes outside regions mutated in the B.1.351 and B.1.1.7 variants. After two AZD1222 doses, both the breadth and the depth of spike-specific TCRs were significantly higher than at day 0 and than in MenACWY recipients. Because no day 14 peak-response samples were available, repertoires were characterized only after the peak T cell response. Most participants were white British and females outnumbered males, and the authors suggested that clonal diversity may have been underestimated. Conclusions about previously exposed vaccinees are limited, since just six AZD1222 recipients were seropositive for SARS-CoV-2 at baseline. The vaccine-associated CD4 TCRs covered the entire spike protein, and the dominant responses fell in regions 160-218 and 743-854.

The time point label for this specimen denotes: about 28 days (+/-7) after the second vaccine dose. AZD1222 recipients with second doses at about 4 weeks or about 12 weeks were pooled, because spike-specific TCR depth and breadth did not differ between schedules. The vaccinee samples were drawn from two UK trials, COV001 and COV002, one of which was a single-blind randomized controlled phase 2/3 trial testing AZD1222 (ChAdOx1 nCoV-19) in healthy adults. Trial participant PBMC samples were collected at day 0 and day 28 after the second dose for TCRbeta chain sequencing. Concerning this clone itself: Its recognized antigen is unknown. Sequence at one end of the junction differs from germline and may be a read error.

The CDR3 runs 14 amino acids, cysteine and phenylalanine included. Kept here is only the CDR3 DNA, which spans 42 bases and is read in frame from base 1. CDR1 and CDR2 (LGHDT, YNNKEL) derive from the germline V gene (reference sequence). The CDR3 regions of human TCRbeta chains were analyzed by immunosequencing. In the original analysis: Repertoire TCRs were checked for matches against a reference library of SARS-CoV-2-specific TCRs that had been generated using the MIRA antigen-specificity platform. Breadth was defined as the fraction of unique TCRs that were SARS-CoV-2-associated, and depth was defined as the fraction of total T cells that were SARS-CoV-2-associated. Using the MIRA data, each spike-specific TCR was mapped to the spike region that the TCR reacts to and placed in a CD4 or CD8 class. Log10-transformed breadth and depth values were compared by one-way ANOVA with Sidak's multiple comparisons tests. TCRdb retrieved this table from immuneACCESS and kept in-frame rearrangements only. Not all clones are present; in checked studies, unresolved V genes account for under half, and no reason is known for the remainder. V and J calls and clone size come straight from that table; D and trimming were deduced from the DNA. The sample has under 95,000 clones on record, about 90% of them singletons. Jointly, the top ten make up 1.3% to 1.5% of the sample.

The sequence derives from an adult who received the AZD1222 COVID-19 vaccine. Source: peripheral blood, taken 28 days after the second AZD1222 dose. The sequence joins TRBV3-1 (or the pseudogene TRBV3-2) to TRBJ1-1, with 10 central nucleotides matching TRBD1. The CDR3 sequence is CASCQGQGFTEAFF. The DNA sequence is TGTGCCAGCTGCCAGGGACAGGGGTTCACTGAAGCTTTCTTT.